These 16 T cell receptor beta chains came from one sample sequenced in a study of Graves' ophthalmopathy and Graves' hyperthyroidism. The TCR beta CDR3 regions underwent amplification from RNA transcripts. Second-round multiplex PCR came after a first-round RT-PCR that employed HTBI primers. Each CDR3 protein is one row after TCRdb ran MiXCR on the multiplex PCR reads. The table lists more than 300,000 distinct CDR3 sequences, 17% of them singletons. Sequenced sample: peripheral blood. All receptors derive from an adult woman with stable Graves' hyperthyroidism.

J is TRBJ2-2 and V is TRBV20-1; 8 bases agree with TRBD2. Germline CDR1 reads DFQATT; CDR2 reads SNEGSKA (reference sequence). The CDR3 runs 15 residues. V lost 3 bases and J lost 2; bases outside the gene matches: 5. CDR3 sequence (DNA): TGCAGTGCTAGGGGTAGCGGGATCAACACCGGGGAGCTGTTTTTT. Residues: CSARGSGINTGELFF.

This clonotype occurred many times. This chain links TRBV5-5 with TRBJ2-5; D not resolved. The germline V gene has CDR1 SGHKS and CDR2 YYEKEE (reference sequence). V lost 5 bases, J lost 3 bases, and 20 bases lay in between. This CDR3 region has 16 residues. The CDR3 DNA is TGTGCCAGCAGTCACCGTCCAGAGTGGGTAAAAGAGACCCAGTACTTC. This sequence encodes CASSHRPEWVKETQYF. The full variable domain, its missing parts supplied by reference TRBV5-5 and TRBJ2-5, is DAGVTQSPTHLIKTRGQQVTLRCSPISGHKSVSWYQQVLGQGPQFIFQYYEKEERGRGNFPDRFSARQFPNYSSELNVNALLLGDSALYLCASSHRPEWVKETQYFGPGTRLLVL.

V usage is TRBV12-3 or TRBV12-4 and J usage is TRBJ1-2, with unresolved D. This CDR3 has 13 amino acids. The V end was cut by 6 bases, the J end by 11 bases, with 19 bases between. Written as DNA, the CDR3 is TGTGCCAGCAGCCGGCTTGGCCCAGGAGGTTACACCTTC. Amino acids: CASSRLGPGGYTF.

The V call is TRBV30, the J call TRBJ2-7, with TRBD2 as a possible D gene (6 bases). Germline V gives CDR1 GTSNPN, CDR2 SVGIG (reference sequence). V was cut by 4 bases and J by 6 bases, with 13 bases left in between. The CDR3 is 12 amino acids. CDR3 loop: CAWKRGLVEQYF. As DNA, the CDR3 is TGTGCCTGGAAAAGGGGACTTGTCGAGCAGTACTTC.

This chain connects TRBV27 to TRBJ2-7; 7 bases line up with TRBD1. J gave up 11 bases and V 4 bases, and 11 bases lay outside the gene matches. CDR1 and CDR2 from the germline V gene are MNHEY and SMNVEV (reference sequence). The CDR3 contains 13 residues. DNA of the CDR3: TGTGCCAGCAGTTCCTCCTACAGGGGATGGAAGTACTTC. Translated, it gives CASSSSYRGWKYF.

To note about this clonotype: An end of the junction differs from the germline gene, which may be a read error. This chain joins TRBV6-2 or TRBV6-3 and TRBJ2-7; 7 bases map to TRBD1. The length of the CDR3 is 14 residues. Germline CDR1 is MNHEY and CDR2 is SVGEGT. CDR3 bases: TGTGCCAGCAGTTACGGTGACAGGGTAGCCGAGCAGTGCTTC. This sequence encodes CASSYGDRVAEQCF.

The CDR3 DNA reads as TGTGCCAGCAGTTACTCGCTAGCACAGGGCCTAAAGGCCCAGCATTTT. It translates to CASSYSLAQGLKAQHF. V is TRBV6-5 and J is TRBJ1-5; weak D call: TRBD1 (6 bases). CDR1 and CDR2 (germline): MNHEY, SVGAGI. V was cut by 0 bases and J by 11 bases, with 20 bases left in between. This CDR3 is built from 16 residues.

This clonotype was found many times. The chain has TRBV20-1 and TRBJ1-6, with a tentative D call TRBD1 (5 bases). The germline gives CDR1 DFQATT, CDR2 SNEGSKA (reference sequence). The CDR3 has 15 amino acids. The V end was cut by 2 bases, the J end by 10 bases, with 18 bases between. The CDR3 spells CSARKWGEERSPLHF. In DNA form, the CDR3 reads TGCAGTGCTAGAAAATGGGGGGAAGAGCGGTCACCCCTCCACTTT.

This clonotype was seen at least ten times. This rearrangement joins TRBV20-1 to TRBJ2-7; TRBD2 agrees at 14 bases. Germline-derived CDR1 and CDR2 are DFQATT and SNEGSKA (reference sequence). The CDR3 runs 16 residues. The trim removed 2 bases at V and 7 bases at J, leaving 10 bases unmatched. CDR3 sequence reads: CSARNPRLAGGGEQYF. CDR3 nucleotides: TGCAGTGCTAGAAACCCCCGACTAGCGGGAGGGGGAGAGCAGTACTTC.

This clonotype was observed at least ten times. V gene TRBV7-8 combines with J gene TRBJ1-5; D unresolved. V was pared by 4 bases and J by 0 bases, with 10 bases between. The germline V gene encodes CDR1 SGHVS and CDR2 FQNEAQ. CDR3 length: 15 amino acids. The CDR3 loop is CASSSATASNQPQHF. CDR3 sequence (DNA): TGTGCCAGCAGCTCCGCAACAGCTAGCAATCAGCCCCAGCATTTT.

This clonotype has just a few counts. One end of the junction varies from germline; a read error may be responsible. This chain connects TRBV4-2 to TRBJ1-5, with TRBD1 matching 8 bases. This CDR3 region has 16 residues. Germline CDR1 reads LGHNA; CDR2 reads YNFKEQ. The CDR3 loop is CASSQPQGDRDQPQDF. For the CDR3, the DNA is TGTGCCAGCAGCCAGCCACAGGGGGATAGGGATCAGCCCCAGGATTTT.

At least ten counts were recorded for this clonotype. This chain links TRBV28 with TRBJ2-5; D perhaps matches TRBD2 (6 bases). The CDR3 covers 14 residues. From germline, CDR1 is MDHEN and CDR2 SYDVKM. With 6 bases removed from V and 4 bases from J, the gap between germline ends came to 15 bases. CDR3 sequence (DNA): TGTGCCAGCAGCTCAGGCCGGGAGATAGAGACCCAGTACTTC. This translates into CASSSGREIETQYF.

The chain uses TRBV7-2 and TRBJ1-1; no firm D call. The ends were cut back, 1 base at V and 12 bases at J, with 15 bases in the middle. This CDR3 has 13 amino acids. Germline V CDR1 and CDR2: SGHTA, FQGNSA. The CDR3 spells CASSLGPTAGTFF. The CDR3 bases are TGTGCCAGCAGCTTAGGCCCCACGGCCGGGACTTTCTTT.

Ten or more counts support this clonotype. The V call is TRBV19, the J call TRBJ1-1, with D possibly TRBD1 on 6 matching bases. CDR1 LNHDA and CDR2 SQIVND come from the germline V gene (reference sequence). Trimming shortened V by 3 bases and J by 4 bases, and 18 bases separated the two germline ends. CDR3 length: 16 amino acids. CDR3 DNA sequence: TGTGCCAGTAGTATCCTCTCAGGAAGGGGGTCCACTGAAGCTTTCTTT. It encodes CASSILSGRGSTEAFF.

The V gene is TRBV12-3 or TRBV12-4, the J gene TRBJ2-5, with 15 positions matching TRBD2. There are 17 residues in the CDR3. J lost 4 bases, V lost 4 bases, and 7 bases had no gene match. Written as DNA, the CDR3 is TGTGCCAGCAGTTCCAGGACTAGCGGGGGGGCCGGAGAGACCCAGTACTTC. This codes for CASSSRTSGGAGETQYF.

This clonotype occurred many times. V usage is TRBV6-5 and J usage is TRBJ1-1; tentative D call: TRBD1 (6 bases). This CDR3 spans 15 amino acids. Trimming pared 2 bases from V and 2 bases from J, leaving 12 bases between. Germline V gene data show CDR1 as MNHEY and CDR2 as SVGAGI. CDR3 DNA sequence: TGTGCCAGCAGTTACGGACAGACTCTCAACACTGAAGCTTTCTTT. Protein sequence: CASSYGQTLNTEAFF.